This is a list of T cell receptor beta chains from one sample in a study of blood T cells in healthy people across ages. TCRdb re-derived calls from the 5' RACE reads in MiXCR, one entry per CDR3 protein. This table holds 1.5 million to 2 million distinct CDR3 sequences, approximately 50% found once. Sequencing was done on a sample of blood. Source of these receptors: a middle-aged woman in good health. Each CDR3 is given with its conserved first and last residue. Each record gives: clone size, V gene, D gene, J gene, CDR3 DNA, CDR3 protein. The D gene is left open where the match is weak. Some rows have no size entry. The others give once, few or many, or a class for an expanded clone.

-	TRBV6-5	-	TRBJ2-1	TGTGCCAGCCGCAGGGCAGGGAAGTACAATGAGCAGTTCTTC	CASRRAGKYNEQFF
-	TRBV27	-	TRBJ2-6	TGTGCCAGCAGTTTGGAGGCAAGAGTCTCTGGGGCCAACGTCCTGACTTTC	CASSLEARVSGANVLTF
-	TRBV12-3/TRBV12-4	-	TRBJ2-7	TGTGCCAGCAGGCCACCGGGGGCCTACAATGAGCAGTACTTC	CASRPPGAYNEQYF
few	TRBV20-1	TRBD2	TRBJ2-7	TGCAGTGCTAGGGGGCTAGCGGGGGTGGACGAGCAGTACTTC	CSARGLAGVDEQYF
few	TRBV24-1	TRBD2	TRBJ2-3	TGTGCCACCAGTGGGACTAGCAGTCCAGATACGCAGTATTTT	CATSGTSSPDTQYF
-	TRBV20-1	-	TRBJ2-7	TGCAGTGCTACCCCAGGGGCCTACGAGCAGTACTTC	CSATPGAYEQYF
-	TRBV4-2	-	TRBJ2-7	TGTGCCAGCAGCTCCCGGGACCCAGACTCCTACAATGAGCAGTACTTC	CASSSRDPDSYNEQYF
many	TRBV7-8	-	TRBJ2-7	TGTGCCAGCAGCTTCGGGACCGAGCAGTACTTC	CASSFGTEQYF
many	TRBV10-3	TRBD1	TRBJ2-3	TGTGCCATCAGTGATGTGACAGGGAAAGGAGATACGCAGTATTTT	CAISDVTGKGDTQYF
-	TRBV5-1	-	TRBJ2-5	TGCGCCAGCAGCTCTCTTTCACAGGGCCAAGAGACCCAGTACTTC	CASSSLSQGQETQYF
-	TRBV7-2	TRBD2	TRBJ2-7	TGTGCCAGCAGCTTAGTTTTCAGCGGGGTAAAGAACAAGCAGTACTTC	CASSLVFSGVKNKQYF
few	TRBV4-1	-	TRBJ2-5	TGCGCCAGCAGCCAAAAGACGGGGAAAGAGACCCAGTACTTC	CASSQKTGKETQYF
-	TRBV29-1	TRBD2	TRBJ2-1	TGCAGCGTTGAAGGACTAGCCGTCAATGAGCAGTTCTTC	CSVEGLAVNEQFF
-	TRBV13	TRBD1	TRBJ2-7	TGTGCCAGCAGCCAGGGGGTCCTGAGCTCCTACGAGCAGTACTTC	CASSQGVLSSYEQYF
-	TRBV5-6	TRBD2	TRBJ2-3	TGTGCCAGCACCCCTCGGGGGGGGTCTCGAGATACGCAGTATTTT	CASTPRGGSRDTQYF
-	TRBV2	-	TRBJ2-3	TGTGCCAGCAGTGAAGCAACTCCGCGTACGCAGTATTTT	CASSEATPRTQYF
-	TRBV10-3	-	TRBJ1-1	TGTGCCATCAGTGACACCTACAGGGTGAACACTGAAGCTTTCTTT	CAISDTYRVNTEAFF
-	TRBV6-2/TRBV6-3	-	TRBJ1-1	TGTGCCAGCAGTATGAAGGGATCAGGGAACACTGAAGCTTTCTTT	CASSMKGSGNTEAFF
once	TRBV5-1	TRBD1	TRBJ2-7	TGCGCCAGCAGCGGGGAGCGGACAGGGGTTGACAAGTACTTC	CASSGERTGVDKYF
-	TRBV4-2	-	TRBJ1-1	TGTGCCAGCAGTTTAGATACCGGGACATACGACACTGAAGCTTTCTTT	CASSLDTGTYDTEAFF
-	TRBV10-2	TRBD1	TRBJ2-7	TGCGCCAGCAGTGAGTCGGCCGGGACAGGGACCTACGAGCAGTACTTC	CASSESAGTGTYEQYF
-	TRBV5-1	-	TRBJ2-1	TGCGCCAGCAGCAGGGGGGGGAGCTCCTACTATGAGCAGTTCTTC	CASSRGGSSYYEQFF
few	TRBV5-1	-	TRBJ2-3	TGCGCCAGCAGGAGACAGCCTAGCACAGATACGCAGTATTTT	CASRRQPSTDTQYF
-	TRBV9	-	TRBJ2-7	TGTGCCAGCAGCGGGACCGATTATGGCGAGCAGTACTTC	CASSGTDYGEQYF
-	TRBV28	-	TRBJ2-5	TGTGCCAGCAGCTCGAGAGGGGGAGGGAAAGAGACCCAGTACTTC	CASSSRGGGKETQYF
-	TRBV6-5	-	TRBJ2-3	TGTGCCAGCAGTTACTCCAGGGGGAGGATCACAGATACGCAGTATTTT	CASSYSRGRITDTQYF
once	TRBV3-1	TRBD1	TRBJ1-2	TGTGCCAGCCGCCAAGGGACAGGGGTCGTCGTTGGCTACACCTTC	CASRQGTGVVVGYTF
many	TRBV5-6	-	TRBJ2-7	TGTGCCAGCAGTTTCGGGTCGGGCGAGCAGTACTTC	CASSFGSGEQYF
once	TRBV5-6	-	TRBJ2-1	TGTGCCAGCAGCCTCCCAACTAGCATCTTCTACAATGAGCAGTTCTTC	CASSLPTSIFYNEQFF
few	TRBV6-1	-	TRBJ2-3	TGTGCCAGCAGTGAAGCCGTGACCCGTTTAGATACGCAGTATTTT	CASSEAVTRLDTQYF
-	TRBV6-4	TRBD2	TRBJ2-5	TGTGCCAGCAGTGACACCCTACCGGGACTAGCTGAAGAGACCCAGTACTTC	CASSDTLPGLAEETQYF
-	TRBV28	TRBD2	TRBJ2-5	TGTGCCAGTAGTCCTAGCGGGGGTCTCGCAGAGACCCAGTACTTC	CASSPSGGLAETQYF
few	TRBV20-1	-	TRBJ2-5	TGCAGTGCTATACCGGGGGGCCTCGAGACCCAGTACTTC	CSAIPGGLETQYF
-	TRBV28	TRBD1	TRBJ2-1	TGTGCCAGCAACCTGGACAGGGGGCCCAATGAGCAGTTCTTC	CASNLDRGPNEQFF
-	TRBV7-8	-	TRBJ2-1	TGTGCCAGCAGCCAAACTAGTCTCCATGAGCAGTTCTTC	CASSQTSLHEQFF
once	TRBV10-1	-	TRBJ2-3	TGCGCCAGCAGTGAGGCCGGGACCCTGGGAGATACGCAGTATTTT	CASSEAGTLGDTQYF
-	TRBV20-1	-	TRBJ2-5	TGCAGTGCTCAACAGGGAGTCCAAGAGACCCAGTACTTC	CSAQQGVQETQYF
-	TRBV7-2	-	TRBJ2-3	TGTGCCAGCAGCTTAGATTGGGTTGAGAATACGCAGTATTTT	CASSLDWVENTQYF
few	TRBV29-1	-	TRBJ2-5	TGCAGCGTCGGACAGTACCGGGAAAAGACCCAGTACTTC	CSVGQYREKTQYF
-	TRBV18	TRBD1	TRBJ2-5	TGTGCCAGCTCACTCGTGTCCAGGGGGAATCTCGGGGAGCAGTACTTC	CASSLVSRGNLGEQYF
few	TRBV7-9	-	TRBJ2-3	TGTGCCACCCTATCGGGGACCACTAGCACAGATACGCAGTATTTT	CATLSGTTSTDTQYF
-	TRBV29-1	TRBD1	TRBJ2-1	TGCAGCGTGGGAAAACAGGGGGCCTCCCACAATGAGCAGTTCTTC	CSVGKQGASHNEQFF
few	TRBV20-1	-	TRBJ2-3	TGCAGTGCTAACGGGATGGGCACAGATACGCAGTATTTT	CSANGMGTDTQYF
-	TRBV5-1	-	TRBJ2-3	TGCGCCAGCAGAGGGACATGGGGCACAGATACGCAGTATTTT	CASRGTWGTDTQYF
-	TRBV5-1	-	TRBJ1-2	TGCGCCAGCAGCTTGTTTGTTGGTGATGGGGTCTGTGGCTACACCTTC	CASSLFVGDGVCGYTF
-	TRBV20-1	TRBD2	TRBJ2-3	TGCAGTGCTTCCAATGTAGCGGGGGCCCGCACAGATACGCAGTATTTT	CSASNVAGARTDTQYF
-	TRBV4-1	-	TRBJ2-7	TGCGCCAGCAGCCACGCAGAATCCTACGAGCAGTACTTC	CASSHAESYEQYF
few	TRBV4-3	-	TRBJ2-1	TGCGCTAGCAGCCAAGAGGTGGAGGGATCCTACAATGAGCAGTTCTTC	CASSQEVEGSYNEQFF
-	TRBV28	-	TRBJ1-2	TGTGCCAGCAGTTCCACCCTCCGGGACGGGTATAACTATGGCTACACCTTC	CASSSTLRDGYNYGYTF
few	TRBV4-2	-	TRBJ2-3	TGTGCCAGCAGCCAAGGGGGGGGCCGCAAGACTAGCACAGATACGCAGTATTTT	CASSQGGGRKTSTDTQYF
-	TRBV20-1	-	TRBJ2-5	TGCAGTGCTATTGGACCCAACCAAGAGACCCAGTACTTC	CSAIGPNQETQYF
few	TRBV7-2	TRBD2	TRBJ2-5	TGTGCCAGCAGCTTTAATAGCGGGGGGGCTAGGGGGGAGCAGTACTTC	CASSFNSGGARGEQYF